This is a list of T cell receptor beta chains from one sample in a study of control samples from healthy donors and cancer patients. Sequencing was performed with immunoSEQ multiplex PCR; in TCRdb, only in-frame clones are kept and a portion is missing. This repertoire shows approximately 170,000 clones, 85% to 90% found once; its top ten account for about 1.4%. The specimen sequenced was blood. Every receptor here comes from a woman aged 45-59 years in good health. The CDR3 runs from the conserved cysteine through the conserved F or W. A D gene is named only where the DNA matches it firmly. Some rows have no size entry. The others give once, few or many, or a class for an expanded clone.

size	V	J	D	CDR3	DNA
.	TRBV28	TRBJ2-2	TRBD1	CASSPTGTGPSKRGELFF	TGTGCCAGCAGTCCAACGGGGACAGGACCTTCCAAAAGGGGGGAGCTGTTTTTT
.	TRBV19	TRBJ2-3	TRBD2	CASSETTGTSYTDTQYF	TGTGCCAGTAGTGAAACGACCGGGACTAGCTACACAGATACGCAGTATTTT
.	TRBV5-6	TRBJ2-7	TRBD1	CASSEGQGYNEQYF	TGTGCCAGCAGCGAGGGACAGGGGTACAACGAGCAGTACTTC
.	TRBV6-5	TRBJ1-1	TRBD1	CASSFPRDRGTEAFF	TGTGCCAGCAGCTTCCCTCGGGACAGGGGGACTGAAGCTTTCTTT
.	TRBV28	TRBJ1-4	.	CASRQGPTNEKLFF	TGTGCCAGCAGGCAGGGTCCCACTAATGAAAAACTGTTTTTT
.	TRBV11-2	TRBJ1-1	TRBD1	CASEVGQGNTEAFF	TGTGCCAGCGAAGTCGGACAGGGGAACACTGAAGCTTTCTTT
once	TRBV2	TRBJ2-3	TRBD1	CASKGQGTDTQYF	TGTGCCAGCAAGGGACAGGGGACAGATACGCAGTATTTT
.	TRBV27	TRBJ1-2	.	CASSLSYQGHYGYTF	TGTGCCAGCAGTTTATCGTACCAGGGACACTATGGCTACACCTTC
.	TRBV28	TRBJ1-5	TRBD1	CASRMGTVISNQPQHF	TGTGCCAGCAGAATGGGGACAGTGATTAGCAATCAGCCCCAGCATTTT
.	TRBV27	TRBJ2-7	.	CASSRTSSEQYF	TGTGCCAGCTCTCGTACCTCTTCCGAGCAGTACTTC
.	TRBV20-1	TRBJ2-7	.	CSARESYEQYF	TGCAGTGCTAGAGAGAGTTACGAGCAGTACTTC
.	TRBV9	TRBJ1-3	.	CASSVEGGGGTDSGNTIYF	TGTGCCAGCAGCGTAGAGGGAGGGGGGGGAACGGATTCTGGAAACACCATATATTTT
.	TRBV19	TRBJ2-5	.	CASSIDPGETQYF	TGTGCCAGTAGTATAGACCCTGGGGAGACCCAGTACTTC
.	TRBV7-2	TRBJ2-7	.	CASSLEGGTWNEQYF	TGTGCCAGCAGCTTAGAAGGAGGGACTTGGAACGAGCAGTACTTC
.	TRBV2	TRBJ2-7	.	CASSQRVSPYEQYF	TGTGCCAGCAGCCAGCGGGTGAGTCCCTACGAGCAGTACTTC
.	TRBV27	TRBJ1-5	.	CASSPERTAFNQPQHF	TGTGCCAGCAGTCCCGAGCGGACAGCTTTCAATCAGCCCCAGCATTTT
.	TRBV4-3	TRBJ2-7	.	CASSQAGTGGYEQYF	TGCGCCAGCAGCCAGGCCGGGACGGGCGGCTACGAGCAGTACTTC
.	TRBV10-3	TRBJ2-7	.	CAISEVRGRSSYEQYF	TGTGCCATCAGTGAGGTAAGGGGACGCTCCAGCTACGAGCAGTACTTC
.	TRBV7-6	TRBJ2-5	.	CASSLLTQETQYF	TGTGCCAGCAGCTTACTCACACAAGAGACCCAGTACTTC
many	TRBV5-6	TRBJ1-2	.	CASSLIRGYGYTF	TGTGCCAGCAGCTTGATTAGGGGTTATGGCTACACCTTC
.	TRBV5-4	TRBJ2-1	.	CASSLSTGRNEQFF	TGTGCCAGCAGCTTGTCAACCGGAAGAAATGAGCAGTTCTTC
.	TRBV5-6	TRBJ2-3	TRBD1	CASSLGAGQGVDTQYF	TGTGCCAGCAGCTTGGGGGCGGGACAGGGGGTCGATACGCAGTATTTT
.	TRBV2	TRBJ1-4	.	CASSDVDAEKLFF	TGTGCCAGCAGTGACGTTGACGCAGAAAAACTGTTTTTT
.	TRBV6-2/TRBV6-3	TRBJ2-7	.	CASSYRQSYEQYF	TGTGCCAGCAGTTACAGGCAGTCCTACGAGCAGTACTTC
.	TRBV5-6	TRBJ2-7	TRBD1	CASSRGQGPYEQYF	TGTGCCAGCAGCCGGGGACAGGGGCCCTACGAGCAGTACTTC
.	TRBV7-9	TRBJ1-1	TRBD1	CASSLSTGHTEAFF	TGTGCCAGCAGCTTGTCGACAGGGCACACTGAAGCTTTCTTT
.	TRBV21-1	TRBJ2-4	.	CASRPRDF	TGTGCCAGCAGACCGAGGGACTTC
.	TRBV12-3/TRBV12-4	TRBJ2-2	TRBD2	CASREAGPGELFF	TGTGCCAGCCGGGAGGCGGGACCCGGGGAGCTGTTTTTT
once	TRBV14	TRBJ2-1	.	CASSPQSTTANEQFF	TGTGCCAGCAGCCCCCAGTCAACTACGGCCAATGAGCAGTTCTTC
once	TRBV25-1	TRBJ1-6	TRBD1	CASSLTGDNSPLHF	TGTGCCAGCAGTCTTACAGGGGACAATTCACCCCTCCACTTT
.	TRBV11-3	TRBJ2-2	.	CASSWTRTGELFF	TGTGCCAGCAGCTGGACACGGACCGGGGAGCTGTTTTTT
.	TRBV5-5	TRBJ1-2	.	CASSLDLGYTF	TGTGCCAGCAGCTTGGACCTCGGCTACACCTTC
.	TRBV5-4	TRBJ1-6	.	CASKDRLYNSPLHF	TGTGCCAGCAAGGACAGACTCTATAATTCACCCCTCCACTTT
.	TRBV7-6	TRBJ1-2	TRBD1	CASSLVGPGGASNYGCTF	TGTGCCAGCAGCTTAGTCGGACCAGGGGGCGCATCCAACTATGGCTGCACCTTC
.	TRBV7-3	TRBJ2-1	TRBD1	CASSLTGGAVDEQFF	TGTGCCAGCAGCCTAACAGGGGGCGCGGTCGATGAGCAGTTCTTC
.	TRBV3-1/TRBV3-2	TRBJ1-1	.	CASSQAGRANTEAFF	TGTGCCAGCAGCCAAGCCGGCAGGGCGAACACTGAAGCTTTCTTT
.	TRBV18	TRBJ1-1	.	CASSSGGGNTEAFF	TGTGCCAGCTCAAGCGGGGGGGGGAACACTGAAGCTTTCTTT
.	TRBV19	TRBJ2-6	.	CASTASGTRPGANVLTF	TGTGCCAGTACTGCCTCGGGGACTCGGCCTGGGGCCAACGTCCTGACTTTC
.	TRBV12-3/TRBV12-4	TRBJ2-1	TRBD2	CASSKGLAGKFF	TGTGCCAGCAGTAAGGGACTAGCGGGAAAGTTCTTC
.	TRBV6-4	TRBJ1-2	.	CASSDWGEEWDGYTF	TGTGCCAGCAGTGATTGGGGGGAGGAGTGGGATGGCTACACCTTC
.	TRBV7-8	TRBJ2-1	TRBD2	CASSGSAGGQLRRDEQFF	TGTGCCAGCAGCGGGTCAGCGGGAGGGCAGCTAAGGCGGGATGAGCAGTTCTTC
.	TRBV14	TRBJ1-6	.	CASSLVGGNSPLHF	TGTGCCAGCAGCCTGGTAGGGGGGAATTCACCCCTCCACTTT
.	TRBV4-3	TRBJ2-2	.	CASRPGTGNTGELFF	TGCGCCAGCAGACCCGGGACGGGGAACACCGGGGAGCTGTTTTTT
.	TRBV19	TRBJ1-2	.	CATRRGGVGNYGYTF	TGTGCCACCCGGAGGGGGGGCGTTGGAAACTATGGCTACACCTTC
.	TRBV3-1/TRBV3-2	TRBJ2-7	TRBD2	CASSEGLAGMYEQYF	TGTGCCAGCAGCGAAGGACTAGCGGGGATGTACGAGCAGTACTTC
.	TRBV5-4	TRBJ1-4	.	CASSRYQGNGEEKLFF	TGTGCCAGCAGCCGTTACCAGGGGAATGGGGAGGAAAAACTGTTTTTT
.	TRBV2	TRBJ2-2	.	CASSGIGELFF	TGTGCCAGCAGTGGCATCGGGGAGCTGTTTTTT
.	TRBV5-1	TRBJ1-1	.	CASSLGVRGEAFF	TGCGCCAGCAGCCTGGGGGTCCGCGGTGAAGCTTTCTTT
.	TRBV20-1	TRBJ1-1	.	CSASFRIPEAFF	TGCAGTGCTAGTTTTCGAATCCCTGAAGCTTTCTTT
.	TRBV7-2	TRBJ2-7	.	CASSIGLTLPSYEQYF	TGTGCCAGCAGCATCGGACTAACCCTTCCTTCCTACGAGCAGTACTTC
.	TRBV11-3	TRBJ2-1	TRBD2	CASSPGPLAGHEQFF	TGTGCCAGCAGCCCCGGGCCGCTAGCGGGGCATGAGCAGTTCTTC
few	TRBV28	TRBJ1-5	.	CASIPAGGGSNQPQHF	TGTGCCAGCATACCCGCCGGGGGGGGTAGCAATCAGCCCCAGCATTTT
.	TRBV3-1/TRBV3-2	TRBJ2-4	TRBD2	CASSQDRYFTSGRVAKNIQYF	TGTGCCAGCAGCCAAGATCGGTACTTCACTAGCGGAAGAGTAGCCAAAAACATTCAGTACTTC
.	TRBV27	TRBJ2-6	.	CASSLGRSGANVLTF	TGTGCCAGCAGTTTAGGACGCTCTGGGGCCAACGTCCTGACTTTC
.	TRBV28	TRBJ1-3	.	CASSPALQLAGNTIYF	TGTGCCAGCAGCCCCGCGCTTCAGTTGGCTGGAAACACCATATATTTT
.	TRBV11-3	TRBJ1-6	.	CASSLNAGSNSPLHF	TGTGCCAGCAGCTTAAACGCAGGGTCCAATTCACCCCTCCACTTT